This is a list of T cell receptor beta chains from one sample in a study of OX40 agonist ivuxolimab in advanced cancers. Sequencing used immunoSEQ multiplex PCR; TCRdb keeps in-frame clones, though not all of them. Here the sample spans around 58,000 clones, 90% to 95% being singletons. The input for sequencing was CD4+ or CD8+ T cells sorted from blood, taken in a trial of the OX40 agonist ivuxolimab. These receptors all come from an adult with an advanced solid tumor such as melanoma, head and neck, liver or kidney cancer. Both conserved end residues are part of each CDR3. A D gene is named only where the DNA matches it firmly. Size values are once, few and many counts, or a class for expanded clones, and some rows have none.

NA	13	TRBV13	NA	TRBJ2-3	TGTGCCAGCAGCTTAGCCGCTCAAGATACGCAGTATTTT	CASSLAAQDTQYF
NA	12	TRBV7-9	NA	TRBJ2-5	TGTGCCAGCAGCTCGGACCTGGCATCTTGGTACTTC	CASSSDLASWYF
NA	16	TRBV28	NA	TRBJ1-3	TGTGCCAGCAGTTTACAATTTCCGGCCTCTGGAAACACCATATATTTT	CASSLQFPASGNTIYF
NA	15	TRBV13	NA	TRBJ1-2	TGTGCCAGCAGCTCCGATGTCCCCGGGGTTTATGGCTACACCTTC	CASSSDVPGVYGYTF
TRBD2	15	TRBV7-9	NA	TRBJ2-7	TGTGCCAGCAGCTTAGTGACTAGCGGGACTTACGAGCAGTACTTC	CASSLVTSGTYEQYF
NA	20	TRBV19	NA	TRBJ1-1	TGTGCCACCTTATGGGGTTTTTGGGCTGGGCAGGGAGAGGAGGGCACTGAAGCTTTCTTT	CATLWGFWAGQGEEGTEAFF
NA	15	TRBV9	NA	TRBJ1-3	TGTGCCAGCAGCGTAGAGGGTATCTCTGGAAACACCATATATTTT	CASSVEGISGNTIYF
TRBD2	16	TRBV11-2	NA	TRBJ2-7	TGTGCCAGCAGCTTATATGTCGGGGGGACGGGCTACGAGCAGTACTTC	CASSLYVGGTGYEQYF
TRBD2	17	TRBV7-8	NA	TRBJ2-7	TGTGCCAGCAGCTTAGGGCTAGCGGGAGGCCCTCGCTACGAGCAGTACTTC	CASSLGLAGGPRYEQYF
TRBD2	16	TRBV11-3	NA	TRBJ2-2	TGTGCCAGCAGCTTAGTCCCTAGCGGGACTACCGGGGAGCTGTTTTTT	CASSLVPSGTTGELFF
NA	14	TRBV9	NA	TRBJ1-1	TGTGCCAGCAGCGCCGGACAGAGTTTCACTGAAGCTTTCTTT	CASSAGQSFTEAFF
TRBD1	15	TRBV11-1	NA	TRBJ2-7	TGTGCCAGCAGCTTAGCTTGGCAGGGGGCGTACGAGCAGTACTTC	CASSLAWQGAYEQYF
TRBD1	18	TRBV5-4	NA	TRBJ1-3	TGTGCCAGCAGCTTGGGGCGGGACAGGCAATTCTCTGGAAACACCATATATTTT	CASSLGRDRQFSGNTIYF
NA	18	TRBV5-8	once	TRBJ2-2	TGTGCCAGCAGCACCTTCCGTTTCCGGGACTCCGACACCGGGGAGCTGTTTTTT	CASSTFRFRDSDTGELFF
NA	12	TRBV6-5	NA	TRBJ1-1	TGTGCCAGCGTATCCATGAACACTGAAGCTTTCTTT	CASVSMNTEAFF
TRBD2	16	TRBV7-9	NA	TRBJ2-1	TGTGCCAGCAGATCCCCCGGGACTAGCGGATACAATGAGCAGTTCTTC	CASRSPGTSGYNEQFF
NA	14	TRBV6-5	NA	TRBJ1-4	TGTGCCAGCAGACCCCCGGGGCGGAATGAAAAACTGTTTTTT	CASRPPGRNEKLFF
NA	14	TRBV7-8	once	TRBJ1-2	TGTGCCAGCAGTCCCCGGGACAAAGTTAATGGCTACACCTTC	CASSPRDKVNGYTF
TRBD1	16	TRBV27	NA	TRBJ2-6	TGTGCCAGCAGGACATCAGGGGGCTCCGGGGCCAACGTCCTGACTTTC	CASRTSGGSGANVLTF
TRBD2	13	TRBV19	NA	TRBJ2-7	TGTGCCACCTCGGTGGGACTAACCTACGAGCAGTACTTC	CATSVGLTYEQYF
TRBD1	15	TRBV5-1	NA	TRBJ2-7	TGCGCCAGCAGCCCCAAGGGGGACAGGGCTTCTAAGCAGTACTTC	CASSPKGDRASKQYF
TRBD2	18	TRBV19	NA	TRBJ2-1	TGTGCCAGTAGTATGGGGACTAGCGGGAGACCTTACTACAATGAGCAGTTCTTC	CASSMGTSGRPYYNEQFF
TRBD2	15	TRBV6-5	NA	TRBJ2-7	TGTGCCAGTAGTTACGGGGGACTAGCGGGACTCGAGCAGTACTTC	CASSYGGLAGLEQYF
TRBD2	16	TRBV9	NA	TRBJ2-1	TGTGCCAGCAGCGGGGGGACTAGCGGGTTCTACAATGAGCAGTTCTTC	CASSGGTSGFYNEQFF
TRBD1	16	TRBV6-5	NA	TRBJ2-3	TGTGCCAGCAGTTACTCGGGGGACAGAAGCACAGATACGCAGTATTTT	CASSYSGDRSTDTQYF
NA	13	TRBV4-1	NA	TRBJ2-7	TGCGCCAGCAGCCAAGACACTGCCTACGAGCAGTACTTC	CASSQDTAYEQYF
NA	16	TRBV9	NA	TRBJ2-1	TGTGCCAGCAGCGTAGAAAACCAGGGGACCTACAATGAGCAGTTCTTC	CASSVENQGTYNEQFF
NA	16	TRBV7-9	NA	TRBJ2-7	TGTGCCAGCAGCTTGGCCGGGACTGTAAATTCCTACGAGCAGTACTTC	CASSLAGTVNSYEQYF
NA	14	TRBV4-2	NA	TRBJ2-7	TGTGCCAGCAGCCAAGAAGGGGACACCTACGAGCAGTACTTC	CASSQEGDTYEQYF
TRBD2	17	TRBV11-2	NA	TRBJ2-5	TGTGCCAGCAGCTTAGCTGCTAGCGGGAGGTGGAAGGAGACCCAGTACTTC	CASSLAASGRWKETQYF
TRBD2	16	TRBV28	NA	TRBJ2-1	TGTGCCAGCAGTTTACCCGGCGGGAGGGCCCTCAATGAGCAGTTCTTC	CASSLPGGRALNEQFF
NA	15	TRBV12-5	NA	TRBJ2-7	TGTGCTAGTGGTTTGGGCACTAGGGGTCCCTACGAGCAGTACTTC	CASGLGTRGPYEQYF
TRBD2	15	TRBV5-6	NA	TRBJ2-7	TGTGCCAGCAGGGAAGGGACTAGCGGGTCCTACGAGCAGTACTTC	CASREGTSGSYEQYF
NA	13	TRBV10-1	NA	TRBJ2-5	TGCGCCACCCTCAGGGTAGTCCAAGAGACCCAGTACTTC	CATLRVVQETQYF
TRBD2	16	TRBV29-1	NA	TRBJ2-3	TGCAGCGCCAAGGTGCGGGGGGCGCGGACCCCAGATACGCAGTATTTT	CSAKVRGARTPDTQYF
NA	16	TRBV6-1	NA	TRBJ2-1	TGTGCCAGCAGTGATATAATGGCCTTGGCTTTCGATGAGCAGTTCTTC	CASSDIMALAFDEQFF
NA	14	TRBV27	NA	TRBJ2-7	TGTGCCAGCAGTCCAGGAGTAAGTTTTTACGAGCAGTACTTC	CASSPGVSFYEQYF
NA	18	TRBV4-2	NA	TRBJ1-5	TGTGCCAGCAGCCAAGGGCTTGCCAGGGCCCATAGCAATCAGCCCCAGCATTTT	CASSQGLARAHSNQPQHF
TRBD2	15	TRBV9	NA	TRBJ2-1	TGTGCCAGCAGCGAGACGCTAGCGGGGTCACGGGAGCAGTTCTTC	CASSETLAGSREQFF
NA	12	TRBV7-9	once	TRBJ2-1	TGTGCCAGCATTGGGATAACCAATGAGCAGTTCTTC	CASIGITNEQFF
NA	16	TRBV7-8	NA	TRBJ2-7	TGTGCCAGCAGCTTAATCCGTGGACAGATAAAATACGAGCAGTACTTC	CASSLIRGQIKYEQYF
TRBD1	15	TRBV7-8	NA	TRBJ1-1	TGTGCCAGCAGCGCGTACAGGGGGCTTTTCCCTGAAGCTTTCTTT	CASSAYRGLFPEAFF
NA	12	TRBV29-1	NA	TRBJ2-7	TGCAGCGTCGAGACATCTGCCTACGAGCAGTACTTC	CSVETSAYEQYF
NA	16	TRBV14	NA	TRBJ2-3	TGTGCCAGCAGCCAAGGTCGGATGAGGCCCCCAGATACGCAGTATTTT	CASSQGRMRPPDTQYF
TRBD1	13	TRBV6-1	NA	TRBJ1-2	TGTGCCAGCATTACAGGGGCAAACTATGGCTACACCTTC	CASITGANYGYTF
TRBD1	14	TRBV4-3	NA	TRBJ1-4	TGCGCCAGCAGCCCTTACAGGGGAAATGAAAAACTGTTTTTT	CASSPYRGNEKLFF
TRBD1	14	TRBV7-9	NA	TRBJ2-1	TGTGCCAGCAGCTGGGGACAGGGGTTAAATGAGCAGTTCTTC	CASSWGQGLNEQFF
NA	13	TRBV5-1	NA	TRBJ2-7	TGCGCCAGCAGCTTGGCTACAGGCTACGAGCAGTACTTC	CASSLATGYEQYF
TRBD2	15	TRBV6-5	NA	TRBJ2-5	TGTGCCAGCAGCTGGACTAGCGGGAGCCAAGAGACCCAGTACTTC	CASSWTSGSQETQYF
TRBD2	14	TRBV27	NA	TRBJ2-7	TGTGCCAGCAGTTGGGGACTAGGGTCCTACGAGCAGTACTTC	CASSWGLGSYEQYF
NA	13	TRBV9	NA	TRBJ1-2	TGTGCCAGCAGCGTAGCTAGGGGATCAGGCTACACCTTC	CASSVARGSGYTF
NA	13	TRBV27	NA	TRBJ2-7	TGTGCCAGCAGTTGGGGGGAGTACTACGAGCAGTACTTC	CASSWGEYYEQYF
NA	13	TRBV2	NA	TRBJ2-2	TGTGCCAGCAGTGAAGATCGCACCGGGGAGCTGTTTTTT	CASSEDRTGELFF
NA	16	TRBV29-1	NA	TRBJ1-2	TGCAGCGTTCCCTCGGACGTATCAGGAGTAAACTATGGCTACACCTTC	CSVPSDVSGVNYGYTF